Listed below are T cell receptor beta chains from one sample, sequenced in a study of blood T cell repertoires in COVID-19. Libraries were prepared by immunoSEQ multiplex PCR; TCRdb keeps only in-frame clonotypes and omits some of them. Of 140,000 or so clones listed, roughly 80% are singletons. Sequencing input: peripheral blood. These receptor sequences come from a man between 65 and 85 years old who had recovered from COVID-19. The CDR3 runs from the conserved cysteine through the conserved F or W. A D gene is named only where the DNA matches it firmly. Not all rows give a size; the values are once, few, many and, for expanded clones, a class.

j_call,d_call,clone_size,v_call,cdr3_nt,cdr3_aa
TRBJ2-2,.,once,TRBV20-1,TGCAGTGCTAGACGTACCGGGGAGCTGTTTTTT,CSARRTGELFF
TRBJ1-1,.,once,TRBV29-1,TGCAGCGTACAAAACGATCACCGGGATGAAGCTTTCTTT,CSVQNDHRDEAFF
TRBJ2-7,TRBD2,.,TRBV10-3,TGTGCCATCAGGGTGACTAGCGGGAGTGCCTACGAGCAGTACTTC,CAIRVTSGSAYEQYF
TRBJ2-1,TRBD1,.,TRBV18,TGTGCCAGCTCACCCCCACGACAGGGGATTTTTAAGAATGAGCAGTTCTTC,CASSPPRQGIFKNEQFF
TRBJ1-5,.,once,TRBV19,TGTGCCAGTAGTATTGTAGGGGGTAGCAATCAGCCCCAGCATTTT,CASSIVGGSNQPQHF
TRBJ1-5,TRBD1,.,TRBV27,TGTGCCAGCAGACTACACGGCAGGGGGAGCAATCAGCCCCAGCATTTT,CASRLHGRGSNQPQHF
TRBJ1-5,.,.,TRBV19,TGTGCCAGTAGTATAGTTCCGTATAGCAATCAGCCCCAGCATTTT,CASSIVPYSNQPQHF
TRBJ2-5,TRBD1,.,TRBV18,TGTGCCAGCTCGCCGGGACAGGGGGCCCCACCACTCCAAGAGACCCAGTACTTC,CASSPGQGAPPLQETQYF
TRBJ2-7,.,.,TRBV21-1,TGTGCCAGCACGCGACTAGCGGGGTCCTACGAGCAGTACTTC,CASTRLAGSYEQYF
TRBJ2-7,TRBD2,few,TRBV15,TGTGCCACCAGCAGGGTGACTAGCGGGAGTTACGAGCAGTACTTC,CATSRVTSGSYEQYF
TRBJ2-1,TRBD2,.,TRBV6-5,TGTGCCAGCAGCCGGACTAGCGGAAAGTACAATGAGCAGTTCTTC,CASSRTSGKYNEQFF
TRBJ2-3,TRBD2,once,TRBV10-3,TGTGCCATCAGTGGGAGACTAGCGGGTGAAGGAGATACGCAGTATTTT,CAISGRLAGEGDTQYF
TRBJ2-1,.,.,TRBV29-1,TGCAGCGTGATAGCCGACAATGAGCAGTTCTTC,CSVIADNEQFF
TRBJ1-6,.,.,TRBV10-3,TGTGCCATCAGGCAGCCAGACAGGTCTTCACCCCTCCACTTT,CAIRQPDRSSPLHF
TRBJ1-1,.,.,TRBV12-3/TRBV12-4,TGTGCCAGCGCCAGGGAGAACACTGAAGCTTTCTTT,CASARENTEAFF
TRBJ2-1,TRBD2,.,TRBV5-1,TGCGCCAGCAGACCGGCGGGAGGGCCCAACAATGAGCAGTTCTTC,CASRPAGGPNNEQFF
TRBJ2-1,TRBD2,few,TRBV30,TGTGCCTGGAGTTGGCTAGCGGGAGCGCGCTCCTACAATGAGCAGTTCTTC,CAWSWLAGARSYNEQFF
TRBJ1-1,.,few,TRBV14,TGTGCCAGCAGCCAGACTTACCTCGGAGCTGGGAACACTGAAGCTTTCTTT,CASSQTYLGAGNTEAFF
TRBJ2-1,TRBD2,few,TRBV5-1,TGCGCCAGCAGCTCGGGACTAGCGGGAGCCAATGAGCAGTTCTTC,CASSSGLAGANEQFF
TRBJ1-4,.,.,TRBV21-1,TGTGCCAGCAGCGGGAAGGACAGGATTAATGAAAAACTGTTTTTT,CASSGKDRINEKLFF
TRBJ2-3,TRBD2,.,TRBV7-9,TGTGCCAGCTCTGGAGGGGCGGGAGGGACAGATACGCAGTATTTT,CASSGGAGGTDTQYF
TRBJ2-1,TRBD2,.,TRBV19,TGTGCCAGTAGTGTAGGACTAGCGGATTACAATGAGCAGTTCTTC,CASSVGLADYNEQFF
TRBJ2-3,.,.,TRBV27,TGTGCCAGCAGTTCATGGGGGTCAAGGAGGGTTACGCAGTATTTT,CASSSWGSRRVTQYF
TRBJ2-7,TRBD2,.,TRBV20-1,TGCAGTGCTAGTTTCCCTAGCGGGAGCCCATTTCGCTCCTACGAGCAGTACTTC,CSASFPSGSPFRSYEQYF
TRBJ2-3,TRBD2,.,TRBV19,TGTGCCAGTAAACGACTAGCGGGAGGCGGGGATACGCAGTATTTT,CASKRLAGGGDTQYF
TRBJ2-7,.,.,TRBV9,TGTGCCAGCAGCGTAGTTTCCCTCGAGCAGTACTTC,CASSVVSLEQYF
TRBJ2-5,.,.,TRBV30,TGTGCCTGGACCCCAGGGGCGGAGACCCAGTACTTC,CAWTPGAETQYF
TRBJ1-1,.,.,TRBV19,TGTGCCAGTACCCCCCGAGGAGGGAACACTGAAGCTTTCTTT,CASTPRGGNTEAFF
TRBJ1-1,TRBD1,.,TRBV19,TGTGCCAGTATAAACAGGGGTTTGAACACTGAAGCTTTCTTT,CASINRGLNTEAFF
TRBJ2-3,.,.,TRBV7-2,TGTGCCAGCAGCTTTTACACATTGTCGGATACGCAGTATTTT,CASSFYTLSDTQYF
TRBJ1-1,.,.,TRBV21-1,TGTGCCAGCAGCAAACGAGGTTTACAGGGGGGGATTAACACTGAAGCTTTCTTT,CASSKRGLQGGINTEAFF
TRBJ2-5,.,.,TRBV4-1,TGCGCCAGCAGCCCTAACCTTTATCGGGAGACCCAGTACTTC,CASSPNLYRETQYF
TRBJ1-2,.,.,TRBV19,TGTGCCAGTAGTATCGCAGGGGACTATGGCTACACCTTC,CASSIAGDYGYTF
TRBJ2-1,TRBD2,.,TRBV19,TGTGCCAGTAGTTCCGGGGCTAGCGGGAGTAGGGAGCAGTTCTTC,CASSSGASGSREQFF
TRBJ2-5,TRBD2,.,TRBV25-1,TGTGCCACCGCGGATGCGGGAGGGATCGAGACCCAGTACTTC,CATADAGGIETQYF
TRBJ1-6,.,.,TRBV3-1/TRBV3-2,TGTGCCAGCAGCCAAGAAACTCCAGGGACCGGGGGTTCACCCCTCCACTTT,CASSQETPGTGGSPLHF
TRBJ2-1,TRBD2,.,TRBV24-1,TGTGCCACCAGTGACCCGGCACTAGCGGGGGACAATGAGCAGTTCTTC,CATSDPALAGDNEQFF
TRBJ2-3,.,.,TRBV18,TGTGCCAGCTCTCCAACCCCGGTCGCTAGCACAGATACGCAGTATTTT,CASSPTPVASTDTQYF